One sample yielded the 27 T cell receptor beta chains listed below, sequenced in a study of shared clonotypes between healthy human individuals. Produced via immunoSEQ multiplex PCR; TCRdb's table is partial and in-frame only. The sample holds over a million clones; 98% are singletons and the top ten take about 0.42%. The source material was naive CD4+ T cells sorted from blood. Regarding subset: CD45RA+ positively selected. Every receptor here comes from a man in his thirties or forties in good health.

V and J are TRBV5-1 and TRBJ2-5, with D perhaps TRBD2 (5 bases). V lost 4 bases and J 0 bases, leaving 19 bases between the germline ends. The CDR3 covers 17 residues. Looked up from germline, CDR1 is SGHRS and CDR2 is YFSETQ. The CDR3 here is CASSPAGRSGYQETQYF. In nucleotides, the CDR3 is TGCGCCAGCAGCCCGGCGGGCCGTTCGGGATACCAAGAGACCCAGTACTTC.

For the CDR3, the DNA is TGTGCCAGCAGCTTAACAGGGCGCTACGAGCAGTACTTC. Its translation: CASSLTGRYEQYF. This rearrangement joins TRBV11-2 to TRBJ2-7; the D gene is possibly TRBD1 (6 bases). The CDR3 consists of 13 residues. Trimming shortened V by 2 bases and J by 3 bases, and 8 bases separated the two germline ends. Per the germline V gene, CDR1 is SGHAT and CDR2 is FQNNGV.

The chain is built from TRBV9 and TRBJ2-1; 12 nucleotides align to TRBD2. The V segment lost 0 bases and the J segment 7 bases; nucleotides outside the gene matches: 14. Germline V gives CDR1 SGDLS, CDR2 YYNGEE. CDR3 size: 19 residues. For the CDR3, the DNA is TGTGCCAGCAGCGTAGCATTGGCGACTAGCGGGAGTAGGGGGAATGAGCAGTTCTTC. It specifies CASSVALATSGSRGNEQFF.

This chain links TRBV28 with TRBJ1-2, with no clear D. The V end was cut by 2 bases, the J end by 2 bases, with 9 bases between. The CDR3 contains 14 residues. Germline-derived CDR1 and CDR2 are MDHEN and SYDVKM. CDR3 protein: CASSLSLPNYGYTF. The CDR3 DNA reads TGTGCCAGCAGTTTAAGTCTGCCGAACTATGGCTACACCTTC.

The chain is built from TRBV29-1 and TRBJ1-1; TRBD1 matches at 9 bases. Trimming took 8 bases from V and 2 from J; bases not matched to a gene: 6. Germline loops: CDR1 SQVTM, CDR2 ANQGSEA. The CDR3 length is 13 residues. The CDR3 loop reads CSHRDRVNTEAFF. The DNA of the CDR3 is TGCAGCCATAGGGACAGGGTTAACACTGAAGCTTTCTTT.

The V gene is TRBV4-2, the J gene TRBJ2-1; perhaps TRBD2 as D (5 bases). This CDR3 contains 16 residues. The V end lost 0 bases, the J end lost 7 bases, and 16 bases lay between the germline ends. Germline CDR1 is LGHNA and CDR2 is YNFKEQ. This CDR3 is CASSQEAGNYGNEQFF. The CDR3 nucleotides are TGTGCCAGCAGCCAAGAAGCCGGGAACTACGGAAATGAGCAGTTCTTC.

The chain links TRBV6-1 to TRBJ2-6; D remains ambiguous. Germline V gives CDR1 MNHNS, CDR2 SASEGT. V shed 2 bases and J shed 1 base, with 15 bases lying between them. The CDR3 spans 18 residues. The CDR3, as DNA: TGTGCCAGCAGTGAATTCAGCCCTACCCGATCTGGGGCCAACGTCCTGACTTTC. As protein: CASSEFSPTRSGANVLTF.

In the case of this clone: The same CDR3 also results from other DNA sequences found in this sample. The chain has TRBV7-2 and TRBJ2-3; D is unclear. The CDR3 is 14 residues long. Trimming took 1 base from V and 0 from J, leaving 5 bases between them. Germline values: CDR1 SGHTA, CDR2 FQGNSA. CDR3 DNA: TGTGCCAGCAGCTTAGGACCTAGCACAGATACGCAGTATTTT. The encoded protein is CASSLGPSTDTQYF. The variable domain in full, with the rest retrieved from reference TRBV7-2 and TRBJ2-3, is GAGVSQSPSNKVTEKGKDVELRCDPISGHTALYWYRQSLGQGLEFLIYFQGNSAPDKSGLPSDRFSAERTGGSVSTLTIQRTQQEDSAVYLCASSLGPSTDTQYFGPGTRLTVL.

The CDR3 DNA sequence: TGTGCCAGCAGTTTAGGGACAGGGGCTGGAAACACCATATATTTT. This gives the protein CASSLGTGAGNTIYF. J is TRBJ1-3 and V is TRBV28; 10 bases map to TRBD1. Germline V gene data show CDR1 as MDHEN and CDR2 as SYDVKM. The CDR3 contains 15 residues. Trimming took 2 bases from V and 2 from J; bases not matched to a gene: 0.

The V gene is TRBV27, the J gene TRBJ2-1; 7 positions agree with TRBD2. The germline V gene has CDR1 MNHEY and CDR2 SMNVEV (reference sequence). J was trimmed by 12 bases and V by 5 bases; bases with no gene match: 16. The CDR3 extends over 15 amino acids. The CDR3: CASSPQPPLAIMQFF. Written as DNA, the CDR3 is TGTGCCAGCAGTCCCCAACCCCCACTAGCGATCATGCAGTTCTTC.

The chain links TRBV28 to TRBJ2-2; D may be TRBD2 (5 bases). There are 11 residues in the CDR3. Germline V gene sequence: CDR1 MDHEN, CDR2 SYDVKM. V was cut by 8 bases and J by 5 bases, with 6 bases left in between. CDR3 in DNA: TGTGCCAGCGGGAGAACCGGGGAGCTGTTTTTT. Its protein product is CASGRTGELFF.

The CDR3, as DNA: TGCACCAGCAGCTTCGCCCCGGGACTAGCGTACACAGATACGCAGTATTTT. It codes for CTSSFAPGLAYTDTQYF. The chain recombines TRBV1 with TRBJ2-3; TRBD2 is taken as the D call from the table, unchecked against the DNA. TRBV1 represents a pseudogene. The CDR3 spans 17 residues.

As for this clone: The sample carries other DNA sequences with the same CDR3. The rearrangement links TRBV9 to TRBJ2-5; D possibly corresponds to TRBD2 (6 bases). Trimming cost V 0 bases and J 2 bases, with 11 bases left between them. This CDR3 contains 15 residues. CDR1 and CDR2 (germline): SGDLS, YYNGEE. The chain's CDR3 is CASSVAAGRQETQYF. The CDR3 region has the DNA TGTGCCAGCAGCGTAGCCGCGGGGAGACAAGAGACCCAGTACTTC. Based on the CDR3 plus reference TRBV9 and TRBJ2-5, the full variable domain is DSGVTQTPKHLITATGQRVTLRCSPRSGDLSVYWYQQSLDQGLQFLIQYYNGEERAKGNILERFSAQQFPDLHSELNLSSLELGDSALYFCASSVAAGRQETQYFGPGTRLLVL.

The chain links TRBV11-2 to TRBJ1-5; tentative D call: TRBD1 (5 bases). Germline CDR1 and CDR2: SGHAT and FQNNGV. V lost 8 bases, J lost 2 bases, and 10 bases lay in between. The CDR3 spans 13 residues. CDR3 bases: TGTGCCAGCGGCGGGGGACGCAATCAGCCCCAGCATTTT. Its translation: CASGGGRNQPQHF.

This chain connects TRBV28 to TRBJ2-7; the match to TRBD1 covers 8 bases. The J segment lost 6 bases and the V segment lost 6 bases, leaving 10 bases of the junction unmatched. The length of the CDR3 is 14 residues. Germline CDR1 and CDR2: MDHEN and SYDVKM. CDR3 in amino acids: CASRSGQGSSEQYF. The DNA for the CDR3 is TGTGCCAGCAGATCTGGACAGGGTTCGAGCGAGCAGTACTTC.

This sequence joins TRBV2 and TRBJ2-1, with D hard to call. V lost 3 bases and J lost 0, with 6 bases in between. Germline V gene sequence: CDR1 SNHLY, CDR2 FYNNEI. The CDR3 has 14 residues. The CDR3 spells CASSDRDSYNEQFF. Here the CDR3 DNA reads TGTGCCAGCAGTGACAGAGACTCCTACAATGAGCAGTTCTTC.

The rearrangement joins TRBV9 to TRBJ2-7, with 9 nucleotides matching TRBD2. After removal of 3 bases from V and 7 bases from J, the junction contained 14 bases not matched to a gene. CDR3 length: 16 residues. Germline CDR1 SGDLS, CDR2 YYNGEE. CDR3 protein: CASSAQGGLAGREQYF. The DNA for the CDR3 is TGTGCCAGCAGCGCCCAAGGGGGGCTAGCGGGACGAGAGCAGTACTTC.

The CDR3 DNA sequence: TGTGCCAGCTCCCTACGCGGGAGGGCCAACAATGAGCAGTTCTTC. Protein sequence: CASSLRGRANNEQFF. This chain uses TRBV5-4 with TRBJ2-1; 9 positions agree with TRBD2. V was clipped by 7 bases and J by 5 bases; unmatched bases: 10. CDR3 size: 15 residues. The germline gives CDR1 SGHNT, CDR2 YYREEE (reference sequence).

CDR3 in amino acids: CASSVVGTSLITGELFF. In nucleotides, the CDR3 is TGTGCCAGCAGCGTAGTCGGGACTAGTCTTATCACCGGGGAGCTGTTTTTT. J is TRBJ2-2 and V is TRBV9, with 8 bases matching TRBD2. Losses at the gene ends were 0 bases for V and 4 bases for J; bases not matched to a gene: 8. Germline values: CDR1 SGDLS, CDR2 YYNGEE. The CDR3 has 17 amino acids.

CDR3 bases: TGTGCCAGCAGTTTATGGCAGCTCTACGAGCAGTACTTC. Encoded protein: CASSLWQLYEQYF. The V and J genes are TRBV28 and TRBJ2-7; D remains unclear. Between the trimmed V and J ends, which lost 0 bases and 3 bases, there was a span of 6 bases. The CDR3 length is 13 residues. Germline CDR1 reads MDHEN; CDR2 reads SYDVKM.

The chain carries TRBV2 and TRBJ2-1, with D uncertain. The CDR3 runs 13 residues. Germline lookup yields CDR1 SNHLY and CDR2 FYNNEI. Trimming cost V 7 bases and J 4 bases, with 11 bases left between them. The CDR3 region is CASKGRSYNEQFF. The CDR3 coding sequence is TGTGCCAGCAAAGGACGGAGTTACAATGAGCAGTTCTTC.

This rearrangement joins TRBV18 to TRBJ2-1; D is unclear. The V end was cut by 3 bases, the J end by 1 base, with 7 bases between. Germline V lookup: CDR1 KGHSH, CDR2 LQKENI. The CDR3 totals 14 residues. The CDR3 protein is CASSPRVSYNEQFF. CDR3 nucleotides: TGTGCCAGCTCACCTCGAGTTTCCTACAATGAGCAGTTCTTC.

The J gene is TRBJ1-1, the V gene TRBV5-1; maybe TRBD1 (5 bases). This CDR3 has 13 residues. V gave up 6 bases and J gave up 5 bases, with 14 bases separating them. Germline V gene sequence: CDR1 SGHRS, CDR2 YFSETQ. CDR3 loop: CASTPGTRTEAFF. In DNA form, the CDR3 reads TGCGCCAGCACCCCAGGGACGAGAACTGAAGCTTTCTTT.

V gene TRBV12-5 combines with J gene TRBJ1-2; 8 bases are a match to TRBD1. Germline CDR1 is LGHNT and CDR2 is FRNRAP. The length of the CDR3 is 19 residues. The junction had 16 bases not matched to a gene; V was cut back by 2 bases and J by 2 bases. The CDR3 loop is CASGLSPLSNRGWNYGYTF. Here the CDR3 DNA reads TGTGCTAGTGGTTTGTCCCCACTCAGTAACAGGGGGTGGAACTATGGCTACACCTTC.

The chain combines TRBV30 with TRBJ2-5, with 7 bases identical to TRBD1. Germline V lookup: CDR1 GTSNPN, CDR2 SVGIG (reference sequence). CDR3 length: 14 amino acids. The V and J ends lost 6 bases and 2 bases, in that order; junction bases with no gene match: 9. CDR3 residues: CACKTGIRQETQYF. The DNA of the CDR3 is TGTGCCTGTAAGACAGGGATAAGACAAGAGACCCAGTACTTC.

V and J are TRBV5-1 and TRBJ2-7, with 10 bases lining up with TRBD2. J was trimmed by 6 bases and V by 4 bases; bases with no gene match: 7. There are 14 residues in the CDR3. Germline CDR1 SGHRS, CDR2 YFSETQ. As DNA, the CDR3 is TGCGCCAGCAGCATGGGACTAGCGTTGGGCGAGCAGTACTTC. This translates into CASSMGLALGEQYF. Using reference TRBV5-1 and TRBJ2-7 for the parts outside the CDR3, the full variable domain is KAGVTQTPRYLIKTRGQQVTLSCSPISGHRSVSWYQQTPGQGLQFLFEYFSETQRNKGNFPGRFSGRQFSNSRSEMNVSTLELGDSALYLCASSMGLALGEQYFGPGTRLTVT.

The chain recombines TRBV27 with TRBJ2-3; 10 bases are shared with TRBD1. V was pared by 4 bases and J by 4 bases, with 5 bases of the junction left unmatched. The CDR3 is 15 residues long. Germline CDR1 and CDR2: MNHEY and SMNVEV (reference sequence). CDR3 coding DNA: TGTGCCAGCAGTTCACCGGGACAGGGGTCAGATACGCAGTATTTT. This codes for CASSSPGQGSDTQYF.